These 10 T cell receptor beta chains were all obtained from the same sample, sequenced in a study of naive and memory T cell subsets. Study results and limitations: Especially in CD8 cells, naive repertoires contained a few larger clonotypes, possibly CD45RA-re-expressing memory cells.

The beta constant-region primer was an equimolar mix of two oligonucleotides covering TRBC1 and TRBC2. Ligated cDNA was amplified by four rounds of PCR with nested alpha and beta constant-region primers and SP2. TCRdb re-called the UMI-ligation and nested PCR reads through MiXCR, storing one row per CDR3 protein. The data hold fewer than 150,000 distinct CDR3 sequences, with about 20% observed a single time. Their recognized antigens are unknown. The sequenced sample consisted of naive CD8+ T cells from blood. The receptors derive from a human donor in good health.

This clonotype was recorded a few times. The chain couples TRBV25-1 to TRBJ1-2; a weak D match, TRBD1 (6 bases). The CDR3 length is 14 residues. The germline gives CDR1 MGHDK, CDR2 SYGVNS. Between the trimmed V and J ends, which lost 4 bases and 6 bases, there was a span of 15 bases. This CDR3 reads CASSGEGHRNGYTF. CDR3 sequence (DNA): TGTGCCAGCAGTGGAGAGGGACATCGAAATGGCTACACCTTC.

This clonotype was detected only a few times. The chain joins TRBV28 to TRBJ2-7, with a weak D call TRBD1 (6 bases). The germline V gene encodes CDR1 MDHEN and CDR2 SYDVKM. The CDR3 consists of 14 residues. Trimming pared 6 bases from V and 0 bases from J, leaving 12 bases between. CDR3 protein: CASRRTGSSYEQYF. CDR3 DNA: TGTGCCAGCAGGAGAACAGGGAGCTCCTACGAGCAGTACTTC.

The chain joins TRBV18 to TRBJ1-1; possible D gene TRBD1, 5 bases. Trimming left V 6 bases short and J 7 bases short, with 18 bases between. This CDR3 spans 14 amino acids. Germline V gene data show CDR1 as KGHSH and CDR2 as LQKENI. The CDR3 region has the DNA TGTGCCAGCTCCCCCGACAGCGAGCCCGATGAAGCTTTCTTT. Protein product: CASSPDSEPDEAFF.

The CDR3 bases are TGCGCCAGCAGCCTCCTGGAGGTCCCTAATCAGCCCCAGCATTTT. Translation: CASSLLEVPNQPQHF. The gene calls are TRBV4-1 and TRBJ1-5; D is ambiguous. Between the trimmed V and J ends, which lost 4 bases and 4 bases, there was a span of 14 bases. The CDR3 runs to 15 residues. Germline V lookup: CDR1 MGHRA, CDR2 YSYEKL.

This clonotype came up a few times. The rearrangement uses TRBV27 and TRBJ2-1, with D possibly TRBD2 on 6 matching bases. This CDR3 comprises 15 residues. The germline V gene has CDR1 MNHEY and CDR2 SMNVEV (reference sequence). The germline V and J ends were trimmed by 4 bases and 2 bases, with 12 bases remaining between them. DNA for the CDR3: TGTGCCAGCAGTTCACCGGAGGGAGCCTACAATGAGCAGTTCTTC. Amino acid sequence: CASSSPEGAYNEQFF.

This clonotype was observed a few times. The rearrangement joins TRBV12-3 or TRBV12-4 to TRBJ2-7, with 11 bases that match TRBD2. V was clipped by 7 bases and J by 4 bases; unmatched bases: 6. CDR3 length: 14 amino acids. This CDR3 reads CASTPTSGSYEQYF. DNA for the CDR3: TGTGCCAGCACTCCTACTAGCGGGAGTTACGAGCAGTACTTC.

Here the CDR3 DNA reads TGTGCCAGCAGTTACTTTGGGGGTGGAAGCTCCTACGAGCAGTACTTC. Its translation is CASSYFGGGSSYEQYF. V and J are TRBV6-5 and TRBJ2-7; D possibly matches TRBD1 or TRBD2 (5 bases each). This CDR3 is 16 amino acids long. CDR1 is MNHEY, CDR2 SVGAGI, per germline. V gave up 1 base and J gave up 0 bases, with 13 bases separating them.

V gene TRBV4-2 combines with J gene TRBJ2-1, with 7 nucleotides matching TRBD2. CDR3 length: 15 residues. Trimming removed 4 bases from V and 5 bases from J; junction bases left unmatched: 8. Germline-derived CDR1 and CDR2 are LGHNA and YNFKEQ. The CDR3 region is CASSPGLPDNNEQFF. The CDR3 region has the DNA TGTGCCAGCAGCCCGGGACTACCCGACAACAATGAGCAGTTCTTC.

The gene calls are TRBV7-9 and TRBJ2-1; D uncertain. The ends were cut back, 0 bases at V and 7 bases at J, with 7 bases in the middle. The germline V gene has CDR1 SEHNR and CDR2 FQNEAQ (reference sequence). The CDR3 sequence is 13 residues long. The CDR3 nucleotides read TGTGCCAGCAGCTTAGCGCGTCAGAATGAGCAGTTCTTC. This encodes CASSLARQNEQFF.

This rearrangement joins TRBV30 to TRBJ2-7; D is ambiguous. CDR1 and CDR2 from the germline V gene are GTSNPN and SVGIG (reference sequence). CDR3 length: 15 amino acids. The V gene lost 6 bases and the J gene lost 0 bases, with 18 bases spanning the gap. The CDR3 here is CACWSLVRSSYEQYF. The CDR3 DNA is TGTGCCTGTTGGAGTCTGGTTAGGAGCTCCTACGAGCAGTACTTC.